This T cell receptor beta chain comes out of a study of CD8 T cells in Susac syndrome. V lost 4 bases and J lost 9; bases outside the gene matches: 10. Germline V gene sequence: CDR1 MNHEY, CDR2 SVGEGT. The length of the CDR3 is 15 residues. Blood CD8+ and CD4+ T cells underwent high-throughput TCR beta sequencing. The study used healthy donors as controls matched for age and sex. TEMRA cells were FACS-enriched, while CD8+ and CD4+ T cells were negatively isolated. RNA in amounts of roughly 0.45 to 1 ug was reverse transcribed with random hexamers. The immunoSEQ assay covered 54 Vbeta and 13 Jbeta segments for CDR3. TCRdb re-called the immunoSEQ multiplex PCR reads through MiXCR, storing one row per CDR3 protein. The repertoire has under 200,000 distinct CDR3 sequences, roughly 95% of them found once; the top ten carry 0.1%.

The chain is built from TRBV6-2 or TRBV6-3 and TRBJ2-1; 9 positions agree with TRBD2. What was sequenced was CD4+ T cells from PBMCs. The receptor was isolated from a human donor in good health. For the CDR3, the DNA is TGTGCCAGCAGTTTTCCAGCGGGGGGAGGGGTTGAGCAGTTCTTC. It yields the protein CASSFPAGGGVEQFF.